A selection of T cell receptor beta chains follows, all from one sample in a study of beta chain features in type 1 diabetes. Using immunoSEQ multiplex PCR, the repertoire was profiled, and TCRdb retains in-frame clones only, with some absent. The sample lists a few hundred thousand clones, roughly 13% occurring once. The source material was naive CD4+ T cells from blood. The receptors shown here come from a man aged 25-45 years with type 1 diabetes. CDR3s include the opening cysteine and the closing phenylalanine or tryptophan. D genes are given only for firm matches. For some rows the clone size is stated as once, few or many, or as a class when expanded; others skip it.

J gene | clone size | D gene | V gene | CDR3 protein | CDR3 DNA
TRBJ1-4 | few | TRBD1 | TRBV10-3 | CAISEGTENEKLFF | TGTGCCATCAGTGAGGGGACAGAAAATGAAAAACTGTTTTTT
TRBJ2-7 | . | TRBD2 | TRBV7-6 | CASSALAGGSEQYF | TGTGCCAGCAGCGCACTAGCGGGAGGCTCCGAGCAGTACTTC
TRBJ2-7 | . | . | TRBV30 | CAWSRDGVEQYF | TGTGCCTGGAGTCGAGACGGGGTCGAGCAGTACTTC
TRBJ2-1 | few | TRBD2 | TRBV9 | CASSRGGESSYNEQFF | TGTGCCAGCAGCCGGGGGGGCGAGAGCTCCTACAATGAGCAGTTCTTC
TRBJ2-1 | . | . | TRBV30 | CAWSPRGLAYNEQFF | TGTGCCTGGAGTCCTAGGGGGTTAGCCTACAATGAGCAGTTCTTC
TRBJ1-1 | . | TRBD1 | TRBV29-1 | CSVSDRVGAEAFF | TGCAGCGTGTCGGACAGGGTTGGCGCTGAAGCTTTCTTT
TRBJ2-5 | . | . | TRBV5-1 | CASLPGGGPTETQYF | TGCGCCAGCCTCCCAGGTGGAGGCCCGACAGAGACCCAGTACTTC
TRBJ2-6 | few | TRBD1 | TRBV18 | CASSPLGTGSSGANVLTF | TGTGCCAGCTCACCACTGGGGACAGGGAGCTCTGGGGCCAACGTCCTGACTTTC
TRBJ2-7 | . | . | TRBV7-9 | CASSLSVEQYF | TGTGCCAGCAGCTTATCGGTAGAGCAGTACTTC
TRBJ2-2 | . | TRBD1 | TRBV9 | CASSTGGNTGELFF | TGTGCCAGCAGCACAGGGGGGAACACCGGGGAGCTGTTTTTT
TRBJ2-1 | few | TRBD2 | TRBV4-1 | CASSQLAGGYNEQFF | TGCGCCAGCAGCCAGCTAGCGGGGGGCTACAATGAGCAGTTCTTC
TRBJ2-3 | few | . | TRBV10-3 | CAIRGQTDTQYF | TGTGCCATCCGCGGACAGACAGATACGCAGTATTTT
TRBJ1-1 | few | TRBD1 | TRBV7-9 | CASSPRTGGGPLNTEAFF | TGTGCCAGCAGCCCCAGAACAGGGGGCGGCCCGTTGAACACTGAAGCTTTCTTT
TRBJ1-1 | . | . | TRBV29-1 | CSGREGGTEAFF | TGCAGCGGCAGGGAGGGGGGCACTGAAGCTTTCTTT
TRBJ1-2 | few | TRBD1 | TRBV6-6 | CASRQGIGNYGYTF | TGTGCCAGCAGACAGGGGATTGGTAACTATGGCTACACCTTC
TRBJ1-5 | . | . | TRBV2 | CASSGPGGNQPQHF | TGTGCCAGCAGTGGGCCCGGGGGCAATCAGCCCCAGCATTTT
TRBJ1-1 | few | . | TRBV30 | CAWSEGSGTEAFF | TGTGCCTGGAGTGAAGGTTCGGGCACTGAAGCTTTCTTT
TRBJ2-7 | . | TRBD1 | TRBV7-2 | CASSLGQGVYEQYF | TGTGCCAGCAGTCTAGGACAGGGTGTGTACGAGCAGTACTTC
TRBJ2-7 | . | TRBD1 | TRBV25-1 | CASSPSGGQGYEQYF | TGTGCCAGCAGTCCCTCCGGGGGACAGGGTTACGAGCAGTACTTC
TRBJ2-3 | few | . | TRBV4-2 | CASSLAFGTDTQYF | TGTGCCAGCAGCCTGGCTTTTGGCACAGATACGCAGTATTTT
TRBJ2-3 | . | TRBD1 | TRBV19 | CASSISTGITDTQYF | TGTGCCAGTAGTATATCGACAGGGATCACAGATACGCAGTATTTT
TRBJ1-4 | few | TRBD1 | TRBV30 | CAWSVGRGPEKLFF | TGTGCCTGGAGTGTGGGCAGGGGGCCGGAAAAACTGTTTTTT
TRBJ1-1 | few | TRBD1 | TRBV5-1 | CASSTGGRTEAFF | TGCGCCAGCTCCACAGGGGGCCGCACTGAAGCTTTCTTT
TRBJ1-2 | few | TRBD1 | TRBV30 | CAWQGAHYGYTF | TGTGCCTGGCAGGGGGCCCACTATGGCTACACCTTC
TRBJ1-2 | few | TRBD1 | TRBV25-1 | CASSGWGRGLYYGYTF | TGTGCCAGCAGTGGTTGGGGCAGGGGGCTATACTATGGCTACACCTTC
TRBJ2-7 | . | . | TRBV30 | CAWSGGGGESYEQYF | TGTGCCTGGAGTGGGGGGGGCGGGGAGTCCTACGAGCAGTACTTC
TRBJ2-1 | . | . | TRBV7-6 | CASSLDGASSDHGEQFF | TGTGCCAGCAGCTTAGACGGAGCTTCTAGCGATCATGGTGAGCAGTTCTTC
TRBJ2-2 | few | . | TRBV19 | CASSPGYSSGELFF | TGTGCCAGTAGTCCCGGTTATAGCTCCGGGGAGCTGTTTTTT
TRBJ2-7 | few | . | TRBV21-1 | CASSKFGLAETYEQYF | TGTGCCAGCAGCAAATTCGGACTAGCGGAAACCTACGAGCAGTACTTC
TRBJ1-1 | . | TRBD1 | TRBV6-1 | CASSEGGQGNTEAFF | TGTGCCAGCAGTGAAGGAGGACAGGGGAACACTGAAGCTTTCTTT
TRBJ2-6 | few | . | TRBV5-1 | CASSLSGSRGSSGANVLTF | TGCGCCAGCAGCTTGTCAGGGTCCAGGGGAAGCTCTGGGGCCAACGTCCTGACTTTC
TRBJ1-1 | . | . | TRBV2 | CASNGDNTEAFF | TGTGCCAGCAATGGAGATAACACTGAAGCTTTCTTT
TRBJ2-3 | . | . | TRBV7-6 | CASSLQGPDTQYF | TGTGCCAGCAGCTTACAGGGTCCGGATACGCAGTATTTT
TRBJ1-1 | . | . | TRBV27 | CASRLHQMNTEAFF | TGTGCCAGCAGGCTTCATCAGATGAACACTGAAGCTTTCTTT
TRBJ2-6 | . | TRBD1 | TRBV19 | CASSIGQGAGANVLTF | TGTGCCAGTAGTATAGGACAGGGCGCTGGGGCCAACGTCCTGACTTTC
TRBJ1-5 | . | TRBD1 | TRBV6-6 | CASSRQGVGNQPQHF | TGTGCCAGCAGCAGACAGGGAGTTGGCAATCAGCCCCAGCATTTT
TRBJ2-6 | few | . | TRBV7-8 | CASSGDRHSGANVLTF | TGTGCCAGCAGTGGAGACAGACACTCTGGGGCCAACGTCCTGACTTTC
TRBJ2-1 | few | TRBD2 | TRBV5-6 | CASSPLLRGGEQFF | TGTGCCAGCAGCCCCCTTTTGCGGGGAGGGGAGCAGTTCTTC
TRBJ2-3 | . | TRBD2 | TRBV7-8 | CASSLMTSGATDTQYF | TGTGCCAGCAGCTTAATGACTAGCGGGGCCACAGATACGCAGTATTTT
TRBJ1-1 | few | TRBD1 | TRBV15 | CATSRGTGGEQAFF | TGTGCCACCAGCAGAGGTACAGGGGGCGAGCAGGCTTTCTTT
TRBJ2-5 | . | TRBD2 | TRBV5-1 | CASAPSGYQETQYF | TGCGCCAGCGCGCCTAGCGGTTACCAAGAGACCCAGTACTTC
TRBJ2-7 | . | . | TRBV6-5 | CASSRDPIAYEQYF | TGTGCCAGCAGCCGAGACCCAATAGCGTACGAGCAGTACTTC
TRBJ1-2 | few | . | TRBV29-1 | CSVGAGRGGYTF | TGCAGCGTTGGGGCAGGGAGGGGTGGCTACACCTTC
TRBJ1-5 | . | TRBD1 | TRBV6-5 | CASSYSTGSNQPQHF | TGTGCCAGCAGTTACTCGACAGGGAGCAATCAGCCCCAGCATTTT
TRBJ1-6 | . | . | TRBV5-1 | CASSLGGLEALHF | TGCGCCAGCAGCCTCGGCGGGCTCGAGGCCCTCCACTTT
TRBJ1-2 | . | . | TRBV14 | CASSQDRLYGYTF | TGTGCCAGCAGCCAAGATCGCCTATATGGCTACACCTTC
TRBJ2-5 | . | . | TRBV5-4 | CASSLESGLGTQYF | TGTGCCAGCAGCTTGGAATCCGGTCTCGGGACCCAGTACTTC